Listed here are 3 T cell receptor beta chains from one sample, sequenced in a study of long-term antiretroviral therapy in people with HIV. They ran version v3.0 of the immunoSEQ assay at survey level. Libraries were prepared by immunoSEQ multiplex PCR; TCRdb keeps only in-frame clonotypes and omits some of them. Of 24,000 or so clones in the sample, over 85% are singletons; the top ten hold 7% to 10%. Sequencing was performed on unsorted PBMCs, taken 7.6 years after starting antiretroviral therapy. These receptors were obtained from a middle-aged woman with HIV.

The gene calls are TRBV5-6 and TRBJ2-6; a possible D gene is TRBD2 (5 bases). CDR3 length: 15 residues. V lost 0 bases, J lost 2 bases, and 6 bases lay in between. CDR1 is SGHDT, CDR2 YYEEEE, per germline. The CDR3 is CASSLGGPGANVLTF. The CDR3 bases are TGTGCCAGCAGCTTGGGAGGGCCTGGGGCCAACGTCCTGACTTTC.

The chain is built from TRBV6-5 and TRBJ1-2; perhaps TRBD1 as D (6 bases). CDR1 MNHEY and CDR2 SVGAGI come from the germline V gene. V was clipped by 7 bases and J by 0 bases, with 12 bases between them. CDR3 length: 14 amino acids. This CDR3 reads CASKRDTTNYGYTF. Here the CDR3 DNA reads TGTGCCAGCAAGCGGGACACCACTAACTATGGCTACACCTTC.

The chain is built from TRBV7-9 and TRBJ2-1; possible D gene TRBD2, 5 bases. With 5 bases removed from V and 7 bases from J, the gap between germline ends came to 15 bases. CDR3 length: 14 residues. Germline values: CDR1 SEHNR, CDR2 FQNEAQ (reference sequence). The CDR3, as DNA: TGTGCCAGCAGCCGGCTGGCAGGCGGGAATGAGCAGTTCTTC. Residues: CASSRLAGGNEQFF. The full variable domain, completed using reference TRBV7-9 and TRBJ2-1, is DTGVSQNPRHKITKRGQNVTFRCDPISEHNRLYWYRQTLGQGPEFLTYFQNEAQLEKSRLLSDRFSAERPKGSFSTLEIQRTEQGDSAMYLCASSRLAGGNEQFFGPGTRLTVL.